The entry below gives a single T cell receptor (beta chain) sequence along with its context. Per the original methods: Researchers report that nucleated cell counts were estimated from reference gene primer amplification. TCRdb keeps only in-frame clones here, not all; method: immunoSEQ multiplex PCR. The DNA gave D and trimming, while V, J and clone size come from that table. This repertoire shows fewer than 110,000 clones, about 91% found once; its top ten account for approximately 6.8%. V shed 5 bases, J shed 3 bases, and the junction held 8 bases outside the gene matches. The germline CDR1 and CDR2 sequences are SGDLS and YYNGEE. The CDR3 is made up of 15 amino acids. These data come from a study of blood T cell repertoires in COVID-19.

The clonotype originates from a man in his forties or fifties with active or convalescent COVID-19. The specimen sequenced was peripheral blood. The chain links TRBV9 to TRBJ2-1, with TRBD2 matching over 7 bases. CDR3 DNA: TGTGCCAGCAGTACCGGGACTACTCGCTACAATGAGCAGTTCTTC. This codes for CASSTGTTRYNEQFF. The complete variable domain, with remaining parts taken from reference TRBV9 and TRBJ2-1, reads DSGVTQTPKHLITATGQRVTLRCSPRSGDLSVYWYQQSLDQGLQFLIQYYNGEERAKGNILERFSAQQFPDLHSELNLSSLELGDSALYFCASSTGTTRYNEQFFGPGTRLTVL.